This T cell receptor beta chain derives from a study of T-cell memory formation after mild COVID-19. The study's findings and limits: Clones that got smaller from day 15 to 85 had even CD4/CD8, while clones growing later tipped toward CD4+. Memory from before infection featured some responding clones, which suggests cross-reactive memory joined.

5'RACE primed at constant segments yielded TCR alpha and TCR beta cDNA libraries bearing sample barcodes and UMIs. TCRdb re-called the 5' RACE reads through MiXCR, storing one row per CDR3 protein. The repertoire holds some 310,000 distinct CDR3 sequences, with 20% to 25% as singletons. This clonotype was picked up a small number of times. Antigen specificity is unknown. The CDR3 is 15 residues long. The germline V gene encodes CDR1 MGHRA and CDR2 YSYEKL. V lost 2 bases to trimming and J lost 0 bases, with 10 bases between them. This clonotype was sampled from a man younger than 35 who had mild COVID-19 (a few samples of this study predate the infection). Cell type and time point are not known. The material sequenced was PBMCs or a T cell subset sorted from them (not recorded which). The gene calls are TRBV4-1 and TRBJ1-1, with TRBD1 as a possible D gene (5 bases). This CDR3 reads CASSQRTGLNTEAFF. In nucleotides, the CDR3 is TGCGCCAGCAGCCAAAGAACAGGTCTGAACACTGAAGCTTTCTTT.